Listed here are 26 T cell receptor beta chains from one sample, sequenced in a study of response to subunit inactivated influenza vaccine. TCRdb fed the RT-PCR reads into MiXCR, producing one record per CDR3 protein. The sample gives under 950,000 distinct CDR3 sequences, approximately 21% of which show up once; 10% is in the top ten. Specimen: PBMCs from blood, collected roughly 5 days after vaccination. The receptors come from a man in his forties or fifties who received an inactivated influenza vaccine.

The rearrangement joins TRBV6-2 or TRBV6-3 to TRBJ1-2; D remains ambiguous. The CDR3 is 14 residues long. Trimming removed 7 bases at V and 0 bases at J, with 12 bases between. Germline CDR1 and CDR2: MNHEY and SVGEGT. CDR3 sequence (DNA): TGTGCCAGCAACGATAACGGCCCTAACTATGGCTACACCTTC. It encodes CASNDNGPNYGYTF.

This chain uses TRBV10-3 with TRBJ2-3; TRBD1 matches at 9 bases. Germline trimming cut 6 bases from V and 6 bases from J; bases unmatched to any gene: 4. There are 13 residues in the CDR3. Germline lookup yields CDR1 ENHRY and CDR2 SYGVKD. Written as DNA, the CDR3 is TGTGCCATCAGGATACAGGGGGCGGATACGCAGTATTTT. This gives the protein CAIRIQGADTQYF.

The CDR3 nucleotides read TGTGCCACCAGTGACTCCGGGACTAGAGGCACAGATACGCAGTATTTT. Translated: CATSDSGTRGTDTQYF. The chain couples TRBV24-1 to TRBJ2-3; 8 nucleotides line up with TRBD2. This CDR3 comprises 16 residues. Germline V CDR1 and CDR2: KGHDR, SFDVKD. Germline trimming cut 4 bases from V and 1 base from J; bases unmatched to any gene: 6.

This clonotype was observed a few times. The CDR3 DNA reads TGTGCCAGCAGCTTAGCGTTGAGGGGCAATGAGCAGTTCTTC. The encoded protein is CASSLALRGNEQFF. The V call is TRBV7-9, the J call TRBJ2-1, with D perhaps being TRBD1 or TRBD2 (5 bases each). V lost 0 bases to trimming and J lost 6 bases, with 9 bases between them. The CDR3 spans 14 residues. CDR1 is SEHNR, CDR2 FQNEAQ, per germline (reference sequence).

This clonotype came up many times. The chain has TRBV5-1 and TRBJ2-7; TRBD2 matches 8 bases. CDR1 is SGHRS, CDR2 YFSETQ, per germline. The CDR3 runs to 14 residues. V lost 4 bases, J lost 3 bases, and 6 bases stayed unmatched. CDR3 sequence reads: CASSPRTSFYEQYF. CDR3 nucleotides: TGCGCCAGCAGCCCTCGGACTAGCTTCTACGAGCAGTACTTC.

This clonotype turned up a few times. The genes are TRBV18 and TRBJ2-3; D perhaps matches TRBD2 (5 bases). This CDR3 spans 13 amino acids. Germline loops: CDR1 KGHSH, CDR2 LQKENI. V dropped 3 bases and J dropped 14 bases, with 18 bases sitting between them. The CDR3 region has the DNA TGTGCCAGCTCACCCGACGGGGTGCTAGGCGTGTATTTT. Translating gives CASSPDGVLGVYF.

The chain uses TRBV5-4 and TRBJ2-7; D possibly corresponds to TRBD2 (7 bases). CDR1 is SGHNT and CDR2 is YYREEE in the germline V gene (reference sequence). V lost 3 bases, J lost 2 bases, and 21 bases lay in between. The CDR3 has 17 amino acids. In DNA, the CDR3 is TGTGCCAGCAGCTCCGTGCGAGGAGGGGGGGTGACCTACGAGCAGTACTTC. Translating gives CASSSVRGGGVTYEQYF.

This sequence joins TRBV7-9 and TRBJ1-2; 8 nucleotides align to TRBD1. Germline CDR1 is SEHNR and CDR2 is FQNEAQ (reference sequence). This CDR3 spans 15 amino acids. V gave up 3 bases and J gave up 3 bases; unmatched junction bases: 6. The CDR3 region has the DNA TGTGCCAGCAGCTTTGGGACAGGCTCTCACTATGGCTACACCTTC. Translating gives CASSFGTGSHYGYTF.

This clonotype has more than one count but fewer than ten. The V call is TRBV5-1, the J call TRBJ1-6; D may be TRBD1 (5 bases). V lost 4 bases and J 0 bases, leaving 14 bases between the germline ends. The CDR3 is 17 amino acids. Germline assignment: CDR1 SGHRS and CDR2 YFSETQ. The CDR3 DNA is TGCGCCAGCAGCCGGGGGACTACCAGCTCCTATAATTCACCCCTCCACTTT. This encodes CASSRGTTSSYNSPLHF. Combining the CDR3 with reference TRBV5-1 and TRBJ1-6 gives the whole variable domain KAGVTQTPRYLIKTRGQQVTLSCSPISGHRSVSWYQQTPGQGLQFLFEYFSETQRNKGNFPGRFSGRQFSNSRSEMNVSTLELGDSALYLCASSRGTTSSYNSPLHFGNGTRLTVT.

This clonotype has more than one count but fewer than ten. This chain uses TRBV28 with TRBJ2-1, with 14 bases fitting TRBD2. Unmatched junction bases numbered 5, after V lost 2 bases and J lost 8 bases. The CDR3 covers 16 residues. Germline V CDR1 and CDR2: MDHEN, SYDVKM. The CDR3 DNA follows: TGTGCCAGCAGTTTACTCGGGACTAGCGGGAGTTATGAGCAGTTCTTC. It is translated as CASSLLGTSGSYEQFF.

The rearrangement uses TRBV19 and TRBJ1-3; D is perhaps TRBD1 (5 bases). The V gene's germline CDR1 is LNHDA and CDR2 SQIVND (reference sequence). The CDR3 sequence is 15 residues long. V was clipped by 6 bases and J by 0 bases, with 12 bases between them. Here the CDR3 reads CASRADSVSGNTIYF. In DNA, the CDR3 is TGTGCCAGTAGGGCAGACAGCGTCTCTGGAAACACCATATATTTT.

This clonotype occurred a few times. The chain has TRBV12-3 or TRBV12-4 and TRBJ2-7; tentative D call: TRBD2 (6 bases). V was cut by 7 bases and J by 3 bases, with 13 bases left in between. The CDR3 loop spans 13 amino acids. CDR3 in DNA: TGTGCCAGCAAGGGATCCGGGGGCTACGAGCAGTACTTC. Amino acids: CASKGSGGYEQYF.

In its sample, this clonotype was seen once. The chain couples TRBV6-1 to TRBJ2-7; D tentatively fits TRBD1 or TRBD2 (5 bases each). The V end lost 6 bases, the J end lost 0 bases, and 24 bases lay between the germline ends. This CDR3 is 18 amino acids long. Germline assignment: CDR1 MNHNS and CDR2 SASEGT. For the CDR3, the DNA is TGTGCCAGCAGCGGACGGGGCTCCCGTGTTAAGTCCTCCTACGAGCAGTACTTC. As protein: CASSGRGSRVKSSYEQYF.

This chain links TRBV4-2 with TRBJ2-3; 11 positions agree with TRBD1. CDR1 is LGHNA and CDR2 is YNFKEQ in the germline V gene. V shed 1 base, J shed 0 bases, and the junction held 9 bases outside the gene matches. The CDR3 runs to 19 residues. The CDR3 bases are TGTGCCAGCAGCCAAGGGTGGACAGGGGGCGTCCCGAGCACAGATACGCAGTATTTT. Encoded protein: CASSQGWTGGVPSTDTQYF.

The V call is TRBV5-5, the J call TRBJ2-1; TRBD2 matches 7 bases. V lost 1 base to trimming and J lost 5 bases; unmatched junction nucleotides: 3. CDR1 and CDR2 from the germline V gene are SGHKS and YYEKEE (reference sequence). The CDR3 covers 14 residues. The CDR3 DNA reads TGTGCCAGCAGCTTGAAGCGGGGCCACAATGAGCAGTTCTTC. Translation: CASSLKRGHNEQFF. The entire variable domain, with the rest obtained from reference TRBV5-5 and TRBJ2-1, is as follows: DAGVTQSPTHLIKTRGQQVTLRCSPISGHKSVSWYQQVLGQGPQFIFQYYEKEERGRGNFPDRFSARQFPNYSSELNVNALLLGDSALYLCASSLKRGHNEQFFGPGTRLTVL.

The chain recombines TRBV12-3 or TRBV12-4 with TRBJ2-1; 11 bases align to TRBD2. The CDR3 is made up of 15 amino acids. Trimming removed 6 bases from V and 8 bases from J; junction bases left unmatched: 9. The CDR3 DNA sequence: TGTGCCAGCAGCCCCACTAGCGGGAGATGGCATGAGCAGTTCTTC. Residues: CASSPTSGRWHEQFF.

This clonotype occurred a few times. The chain employs TRBV28 and TRBJ2-7; TRBD2 matches at 8 bases. This CDR3 contains 14 residues. Germline loops: CDR1 MDHEN, CDR2 SYDVKM. V gave up 2 bases and J gave up 7 bases; unmatched junction bases: 7. The CDR3 protein is CASSLSAGGREQYF. CDR3 nucleotides: TGTGCCAGCAGTTTAAGTGCGGGAGGCAGGGAGCAGTACTTC.

This sequence joins TRBV10-3 and TRBJ2-5; no reliable D call. With 3 bases removed from V and 2 bases from J, the gap between germline ends came to 4 bases. CDR3 length equals 12 residues. CDR1 and CDR2 from the germline V gene are ENHRY and SYGVKD. The CDR3 DNA reads as TGTGCCATCAGTGACCAGCAAGAGACCCAGTACTTC. Residues: CAISDQQETQYF.

The chain uses TRBV20-1 and TRBJ2-7, with D hard to call. V was cut by 3 bases and J by 1 base, with 7 bases left in between. CDR3 size: 12 residues. Germline lookup yields CDR1 DFQATT and CDR2 SNEGSKA (reference sequence). DNA of the CDR3: TGCAGTGCTAGTAGTCATTCCTACGAGCAGTACTTC. This sequence encodes CSASSHSYEQYF.

This clonotype was seen ten or more times. The chain uses TRBV10-2 and TRBJ1-1, with D possibly matching TRBD1 (5 bases). Germline CDR1 reads WSHSY; CDR2 reads SAAADI. The germline V and J ends were trimmed by 6 bases and 0 bases, with 11 bases remaining between them. The CDR3 has 14 amino acids. This chain's CDR3 is CASRAGTLNTEAFF. The DNA for the CDR3 is TGCGCCAGCAGGGCCGGGACGCTGAACACTGAAGCTTTCTTT.

This clonotype was counted many times. The chain has TRBV28 and TRBJ1-6, with TRBD1 as a possible D gene (5 bases). Trimming left V 3 bases short and J 9 bases short, with 18 bases between. The CDR3 loop spans 16 amino acids. Per germline, CDR1 MDHEN and CDR2 SYDVKM. CDR3 in DNA: TGTGCCAGCAGTTTTGTAGGGCTCGGGGGACGTTCACCCCTCCACTTT. Amino acid sequence: CASSFVGLGGRSPLHF.

Many counts were recorded for this clonotype. V is TRBV3-1 and J is TRBJ2-5, with 12 bases that match TRBD2. There are 15 residues in the CDR3. In germline, CDR1 is LGHDT, CDR2 YNNKEL (reference sequence). Unmatched junction bases numbered 6, after V lost 6 bases and J lost 4 bases. For the CDR3, the DNA is TGTGCCAGCAGTGACGGACTAGCGGGATCAGAGACCCAGTACTTC. Its translation is CASSDGLAGSETQYF.

This rearrangement joins TRBV18 to TRBJ2-3, with D possibly matching TRBD2 (6 bases). V was pared by 8 bases and J by 0 bases, with 12 bases between. Germline CDR1 reads KGHSH; CDR2 reads LQKENI. There are 14 residues in the CDR3. DNA for the CDR3: TGTGCCAGCGGGAGACTAGACAGCACAGATACGCAGTATTTT. Translation: CASGRLDSTDTQYF.

This clonotype was observed a handful of times. The chain employs TRBV7-6 and TRBJ2-7; D is perhaps TRBD2 (5 bases). Germline CDR1 SGHVS, CDR2 FNYEAQ. CDR3 length: 13 residues. V lost 2 bases and J lost 8, with 13 bases in between. The CDR3 sequence: CASSLSAGSKQYF. In DNA form, the CDR3 reads TGTGCCAGCAGCTTAAGTGCTGGGAGCAAGCAGTACTTC.

This sequence joins TRBV28 and TRBJ2-4; the D call may be TRBD1 or TRBD2 (6 bases each). The CDR3 covers 14 residues. Germline V gene data show CDR1 as MDHEN and CDR2 as SYDVKM. With 1 base removed from V and 5 bases from J, the gap between germline ends came to 9 bases. The CDR3 region has the DNA TGTGCCAGCAGTTTATCGGGGGCTGAAAACATTCAGTACTTC. Amino acids: CASSLSGAENIQYF. Combining the CDR3 with reference TRBV28 and TRBJ2-4 gives the whole variable domain DVKVTQSSRYLVKRTGEKVFLECVQDMDHENMFWYRQDPGLGLRLIYFSYDVKMKEKGDIPEGYSVSREKKERFSLILESASTNQTSMYLCASSLSGAENIQYFGAGTRLSVL.

A few counts support this clonotype. The chain has TRBV10-3 and TRBJ2-5, with D maybe TRBD2 (5 bases). The V end lost 11 bases, the J end lost 5 bases, and 15 bases lay between the germline ends. Germline loops: CDR1 ENHRY, CDR2 SYGVKD. The CDR3 has 12 residues. CDR3 protein: CASRSSDETQYF. The CDR3 DNA reads TGTGCCTCACGGAGTAGCGACGAGACCCAGTACTTC.